The 31 T cell receptor beta chains below all came from one sample that was sequenced in a study of cytomegalovirus exposure and HLA in healthy donors. A multiplex PCR was run with 60 Vbeta primers and 13 Jbeta primers. Some clones are missing from TCRdb's copy, which holds only in-frame ones; the method was immunoSEQ multiplex PCR. Its table records 80,000 to 95,000 clones. Input material: PBMCs. These TCRs come from a woman aged 25 to 39 in good health and CMV-seronegative.

V is TRBV13 and J is TRBJ1-1; D not certain. The CDR3 spans 15 residues. Trimming removed 3 bases from V and 3 bases from J, with 14 bases in between. Germline V gene lookup returns CDR1 PRHDT and CDR2 FYEKMQ (reference sequence). The CDR3 loop reads CASSFMRVADTEAFF. The CDR3 nucleotides read TGTGCCAGCAGCTTCATGCGAGTCGCGGACACTGAAGCTTTCTTT.

V is TRBV29-1 and J is TRBJ1-1; no firm D call. The ends were cut back, 4 bases at V and 1 base at J, with 13 bases in the middle. The CDR3 spans 14 residues. From germline, CDR1 is SQVTM and CDR2 ANQGSEA. CDR3 coding DNA: TGCAGCGTTGGAAAGGAGCGCGGGAACACTGAAGCTTTCTTT. This translates into CSVGKERGNTEAFF.

The rearrangement links TRBV19 to TRBJ1-2, with D unresolved. Per germline, CDR1 LNHDA and CDR2 SQIVND (reference sequence). CDR3 length equals 13 residues. V gave up 9 bases and J gave up 3 bases, with 14 bases separating them. The CDR3 DNA sequence: TGTGCCAGCAACCTCGACGGAGACTATGGCTACACCTTC. Translation gives CASNLDGDYGYTF. The full variable domain, in which reference TRBV19 and TRBJ1-2 provide the parts outside the CDR3, is DGGITQSPKYLFRKEGQNVTLSCEQNLNHDAMYWYRQDPGQGLRLIYYSQIVNDFQKGDIAEGYSVSREKKESFPLTVTSAQKNPTAFYLCASNLDGDYGYTFGSGTRLTVV.

V gene TRBV5-5 combines with J gene TRBJ1-1; D remains unclear. Per the germline V gene, CDR1 is SGHKS and CDR2 is YYEKEE (reference sequence). Trimming pared 0 bases from V and 0 bases from J, leaving 9 bases between. The CDR3 spans 15 residues. The CDR3 sequence: CASSLGAPMNTEAFF. The CDR3 nucleotides are TGTGCCAGCAGCTTGGGTGCCCCTATGAACACTGAAGCTTTCTTT.

This chain uses TRBV6-1 with TRBJ1-4, with D possibly matching TRBD1 (5 bases). This CDR3 is built from 16 residues. Germline V CDR1 and CDR2: MNHNS, SASEGT. V was pared by 3 bases and J by 3 bases, with 14 bases between. DNA for the CDR3: TGTGCCAGCAGTGACAAGGGGTTAGGAGCTAATGAAAAACTGTTTTTT. This codes for CASSDKGLGANEKLFF.

The genes are TRBV27 and TRBJ1-1; D gene uncertain. Trimming pared 6 bases from V and 1 base from J, leaving 9 bases between. Germline CDR1 reads MNHEY; CDR2 reads SMNVEV (reference sequence). CDR3 length equals 13 residues. The CDR3 DNA reads as TGTGCCAGCAGGCGTAAGCCGAACACTGAAGCTTTCTTT. Translating it yields CASRRKPNTEAFF.

The chain employs TRBV6-5 and TRBJ1-2; the D gene is possibly TRBD1 (5 bases). The CDR3 loop spans 14 amino acids. From germline, CDR1 is MNHEY and CDR2 SVGAGI. Trimming left V 6 bases short and J 3 bases short, with 14 bases between. CDR3 amino acids: CASSPAGVYYGYTF. The CDR3 coding sequence is TGTGCCAGCAGCCCGGCGGGGGTCTACTATGGCTACACCTTC.

The chain joins TRBV5-1 to TRBJ1-1; 8 bases agree with TRBD1. Trimming cost V 4 bases and J 1 base; bases outside gene matches: 6. Germline CDR1 and CDR2: SGHRS and YFSETQ. This CDR3 spans 15 amino acids. CDR3 DNA: TGCGCCAGCAGCACCGGACAGGGAGCGAACACTGAAGCTTTCTTT. This encodes CASSTGQGANTEAFF.

The chain recombines TRBV30 with TRBJ1-3; no definite D call. Per the germline V gene, CDR1 is GTSNPN and CDR2 is SVGIG (reference sequence). V lost 0 bases and J lost 8, with 8 bases in between. The CDR3 runs 12 residues. In DNA, the CDR3 is TGTGCCTGGAGTGTTACGTCGGACACCATATATTTT. The encoded protein is CAWSVTSDTIYF.

J is TRBJ1-1 and V is TRBV4-2, with D maybe TRBD1 (5 bases). Trimming shortened V by 3 bases and J by 1 base, and 12 bases separated the two germline ends. This CDR3 is 15 amino acids long. Germline assignment: CDR1 LGHNA and CDR2 YNFKEQ. In DNA, the CDR3 is TGTGCCAGCAGCCAGCAGCTAGGGGAGAACACTGAAGCTTTCTTT. This translates into CASSQQLGENTEAFF.

V and J are TRBV19 and TRBJ1-5; D may be TRBD1 (6 bases). Trimming cost V 5 bases and J 4 bases, with 12 bases left between them. In germline, CDR1 is LNHDA, CDR2 SQIVND (reference sequence). The CDR3 runs to 14 residues. The CDR3 region is CASSSQGPNQPQHF. Here the CDR3 DNA reads TGTGCCAGTAGTTCACAGGGCCCGAATCAGCCCCAGCATTTT.

This chain uses TRBV5-4 with TRBJ1-1; 9 bases are a match to TRBD1. Trimming took 3 bases from V and 0 from J; bases not matched to a gene: 6. The germline CDR1 and CDR2 sequences are SGHNT and YYREEE (reference sequence). There are 16 residues in the CDR3. CDR3 region: CASSSWTGVLNTEAFF. CDR3 sequence (DNA): TGTGCCAGCAGCTCTTGGACAGGGGTCCTGAACACTGAAGCTTTCTTT.

V and J are TRBV5-1 and TRBJ1-6; D remains ambiguous. Germline values: CDR1 SGHRS, CDR2 YFSETQ. Trimming removed 2 bases from V and 7 bases from J, with 7 bases in between. CDR3 size: 13 residues. CDR3 sequence (DNA): TGCGCCAGCAGCTTTGGGAGGAATTCACCCCTCCACTTT. The encoded protein is CASSFGRNSPLHF.

The chain employs TRBV19 and TRBJ1-5; possibly TRBD1 for D (5 bases). Trimming left V 2 bases short and J 5 bases short, with 16 bases between. This CDR3 contains 16 residues. The germline V gene encodes CDR1 LNHDA and CDR2 SQIVND (reference sequence). This chain's CDR3 is CASSINPWGLDQPQHF. The CDR3 DNA reads TGTGCCAGTAGTATAAACCCCTGGGGCCTAGATCAGCCCCAGCATTTT. Full variable domain (rest looked up from reference TRBV19 and TRBJ1-5): DGGITQSPKYLFRKEGQNVTLSCEQNLNHDAMYWYRQDPGQGLRLIYYSQIVNDFQKGDIAEGYSVSREKKESFPLTVTSAQKNPTAFYLCASSINPWGLDQPQHFGDGTRLSIL.

This chain joins TRBV6-5 and TRBJ1-6; D is uncertain. Germline V CDR1 and CDR2: MNHEY, SVGAGI. Trimming cost V 7 bases and J 10 bases, with 20 bases left between them. The CDR3 has 15 amino acids. The CDR3 region is CASKPTKLEVSPLHF. In DNA, the CDR3 is TGTGCCAGCAAACCCACCAAGTTAGAGGTCTCACCCCTCCACTTT.

The rearrangement links TRBV29-1 to TRBJ1-1, with 7 bases lining up with TRBD1. The germline CDR1 and CDR2 sequences are SQVTM and ANQGSEA. This CDR3 has 13 amino acids. The V segment lost 4 bases and the J segment 6 bases; nucleotides outside the gene matches: 8. The chain's CDR3 is CSVAEGAAAEAFF. In DNA, the CDR3 is TGCAGCGTTGCTGAGGGGGCCGCGGCTGAAGCTTTCTTT.

For the CDR3, the DNA is TGTGCCAGCTCACCAAGTGCTGACCCGAGGGAGACCCAGTACTTC. Translating it yields CASSPSADPRETQYF. The chain joins TRBV18 to TRBJ2-5, with D hard to call. This CDR3 has 15 amino acids. The V gene lost 2 bases and the J gene lost 5 bases, with 15 bases spanning the gap. The V gene's germline CDR1 is KGHSH and CDR2 LQKENI.

The rearrangement uses TRBV2 and TRBJ2-2, with no clear D. CDR1 is SNHLY, CDR2 FYNNEI, per germline. The CDR3 is 16 amino acids. The V end was cut by 2 bases, the J end by 1 base, with 11 bases between. The CDR3 DNA sequence: TGTGCCAGCAGTGAACCCCTCCCGGTGAACACCGGGGAGCTGTTTTTT. Protein sequence: CASSEPLPVNTGELFF.

The rearrangement joins TRBV5-1 to TRBJ2-3; D gene uncertain. Trimming removed 0 bases from V and 6 bases from J, with 11 bases in between. CDR1 is SGHRS, CDR2 YFSETQ, per germline. This CDR3 spans 14 amino acids. CDR3 in amino acids: CASSLAGSVDTQYF. The CDR3 bases are TGCGCCAGCAGCTTGGCCGGGTCGGTCGATACGCAGTATTTT.

The CDR3 sequence: CASSQDGAGAGNEQFF. For the CDR3, the DNA is TGCGCCAGCAGCCAAGATGGAGCGGGAGCGGGCAATGAGCAGTTCTTC. This chain uses TRBV4-1 with TRBJ2-1; 8 nucleotides match TRBD2. Germline CDR1 reads MGHRA; CDR2 reads YSYEKL. J gave up 6 bases and V 0 bases, and 7 bases lay outside the gene matches. The length of the CDR3 is 16 residues.

The gene calls are TRBV9 and TRBJ2-7, with 10 bases fitting TRBD2. CDR3 size: 16 residues. The germline CDR1 and CDR2 sequences are SGDLS and YYNGEE. The V segment lost 3 bases and the J segment 4 bases; nucleotides outside the gene matches: 10. The CDR3 DNA is TGTGCCAGCAGCGCTAGCCCTAGCGGGAGTCTGTACGAGCAGTACTTC. This gives the protein CASSASPSGSLYEQYF.

The CDR3 nucleotides read TGCGCCAGCAACCTACTCGGGACACCTAGTAGCAATCAGCCCCAGCATTTT. Protein sequence: CASNLLGTPSSNQPQHF. The chain uses TRBV10-1 and TRBJ1-5; D may be TRBD1 (6 bases). This CDR3 spans 17 amino acids. V was cut by 7 bases and J by 0 bases, with 19 bases left in between. The germline V gene has CDR1 WNHNN and CDR2 SYGVQD (reference sequence).

The rearrangement joins TRBV7-8 to TRBJ1-1; possible D gene TRBD1, 6 bases. CDR1 and CDR2 (germline): SGHVS, FQNEAQ. This CDR3 is 14 amino acids long. The V and J ends lost 5 bases and 1 base respectively, with 11 bases between them. CDR3 residues: CASSTKQGNTEAFF. CDR3 nucleotide sequence: TGTGCCAGCAGCACGAAACAGGGGAACACTGAAGCTTTCTTT.

About this clone: This CDR3 fails to terminate in the conserved phenylalanine or tryptophan, so it likely reflects a read error. This chain uses TRBV4-1 with TRBJ1-2; TRBD1 aligns across 9 bases. Trimming removed 4 bases from V and 1 base from J; junction bases left unmatched: 7. The germline V gene has CDR1 MGHRA and CDR2 YSYEKL. There are 16 residues in the CDR3. The CDR3: CASSPTGTGINYGYTL. Written as DNA, the CDR3 is TGCGCCAGCAGCCCTACAGGGACAGGGATTAACTATGGCTACACCCTC.

Of note for this clone: The junction does not match germline at one end; this may be a read error. The chain has TRBV5-1 and TRBJ1-1; tentative D call: TRBD1 (5 bases). The CDR3 is made up of 13 amino acids. Germline values: CDR1 SGHRS, CDR2 YFSETQ. In DNA, the CDR3 is TGCGCCAGCAGCCTGACAGAGAACTCTGAAGCTTTCTTT. Its protein product is CASSLTENSEAFF.

The genes are TRBV7-9 and TRBJ2-3; TRBD2 is a possible D gene (7 bases). The V end lost 6 bases, the J end lost 2 bases, and 18 bases lay between the germline ends. Germline V gene data show CDR1 as SEHNR and CDR2 as FQNEAQ (reference sequence). The CDR3 contains 16 residues. In nucleotides, the CDR3 is TGTGCCAGCAGTTTAAGCGGGACATCCTTCACAGATACGCAGTATTTT. Translation: CASSLSGTSFTDTQYF.

J is TRBJ2-6 and V is TRBV30; possible D gene TRBD1, 7 bases. The CDR3 sequence is 18 residues long. CDR1 GTSNPN and CDR2 SVGIG come from the germline V gene (reference sequence). The V and J ends lost 3 bases and 0 bases respectively, with 18 bases between them. DNA for the CDR3: TGTGCCTGGAGCCCTCCAGCAGGGGGGCCCTCTGGGGCCAACGTCCTGACTTTC. As protein: CAWSPPAGGPSGANVLTF.

The chain combines TRBV7-6 with TRBJ2-1; 9 bases line up with TRBD1. The J segment lost 6 bases and the V segment lost 5 bases, leaving 11 bases of the junction unmatched. Germline CDR1 is SGHVS and CDR2 is FNYEAQ. CDR3 size: 16 residues. CDR3 protein: CASSPTPGQGRNEQFF. CDR3 sequence (DNA): TGTGCCAGCAGCCCCACGCCGGGACAGGGCCGCAATGAGCAGTTCTTC.

This chain uses TRBV6-6 with TRBJ2-7; TRBD1 matches at 8 bases. After removal of 4 bases from V and 1 base from J, the junction contained 3 bases not matched to a gene. The CDR3 is 14 amino acids. Germline CDR1 is MNHNY and CDR2 is SVGAGI (reference sequence). The CDR3 is CASSSGTGSYEQYF. The CDR3 DNA reads as TGTGCCAGCAGTTCCGGGACAGGTTCCTACGAGCAGTACTTC.

The chain joins TRBV6-1 to TRBJ1-1, with a tentative D call TRBD1 (5 bases). The CDR3 totals 14 residues. V lost 5 bases to trimming and J lost 11 bases, with 21 bases between them. The germline gives CDR1 MNHNS, CDR2 SASEGT. CDR3 nucleotide sequence: TGTGCCAGCAGTTCCACTCCTGGGCAGGGAAAGGCTTTCTTT. Translation gives CASSSTPGQGKAFF.

This sequence joins TRBV5-1 and TRBJ2-2, with 12 bases fitting TRBD2. The ends lost 0 bases at V and 6 bases at J; junction bases unmatched: 12. The CDR3 is 19 residues long. CDR1 is SGHRS, CDR2 YFSETQ, per germline. CDR3 DNA: TGCGCCAGCAGCTTGGGGACTAGCGGGATGGCGGTAGGAGCCGGGGAGCTGTTTTTT. It specifies CASSLGTSGMAVGAGELFF.